These 16 T cell receptor beta chains share one sample of origin, sequenced in a study of CD8 T cells in ankylosing spondylitis. Via MiXCR, TCRdb re-called the 5' RACE reads, giving one row per CDR3 protein. The sample contains some 220,000 distinct CDR3 sequences, about 11% of which appear only once. Sequencing was carried out using blood, either unsorted or a sorted T cell fraction (not recorded which). These TCRs come from a male donor with ankylosing spondylitis or in good health (not recorded which).

In this sample, this clonotype turned up many times. V and J are TRBV14 and TRBJ1-1; D might be TRBD1 (6 bases). This CDR3 region has 16 residues. Germline CDR1 SGHDN, CDR2 FVKESK. Trimming shortened V by 1 base and J by 1 base, and 13 bases separated the two germline ends. CDR3: CASSQGNRAPNTEAFF. CDR3 DNA sequence: TGTGCCAGCAGCCAAGGGAACAGGGCTCCGAACACTGAAGCTTTCTTT.

V usage is TRBV6-5 and J usage is TRBJ1-2; D gene ambiguous. This CDR3 comprises 16 residues. Germline values: CDR1 MNHEY, CDR2 SVGAGI. Trimming left V 0 bases short and J 3 bases short, with 14 bases between. CDR3 amino acids: CASSYSGPPGYYGYTF. CDR3 sequence (DNA): TGTGCCAGCAGTTACTCTGGACCGCCGGGGTACTATGGCTACACCTTC.

The chain joins TRBV5-6 to TRBJ2-2; no clear D gene. The CDR3 has 16 amino acids. CDR1 and CDR2 from the germline V gene are SGHDT and YYEEEE. V shed 0 bases and J shed 1 base, with 10 bases lying between them. Written as DNA, the CDR3 is TGTGCCAGCAGCTTGGGACGTAGCTGGAACACCGGGGAGCTGTTTTTT. Amino acids: CASSLGRSWNTGELFF.

At least ten counts were recorded for this clonotype. The rearrangement uses TRBV5-1 and TRBJ1-5; D remains ambiguous. CDR1 and CDR2 from the germline V gene are SGHRS and YFSETQ. This CDR3 has 14 residues. V was pared by 0 bases and J by 4 bases, with 8 bases between. CDR3 loop: CASSLGQPNQPQHF. CDR3 nucleotides: TGCGCCAGCAGCTTGGGGCAGCCTAATCAGCCCCAGCATTTT.

This clonotype showed up just a few times. This CDR3 reads CASSPNLWGGMGTEAFF. DNA for the CDR3: TGTGCCAGCAGCCCGAACCTATGGGGAGGGATGGGGACTGAAGCTTTCTTT. The V gene is TRBV7-9, the J gene TRBJ1-1; D is undetermined. This CDR3 is built from 17 residues. Germline loops: CDR1 SEHNR, CDR2 FQNEAQ (reference sequence). V was trimmed by 5 bases and J by 5 bases, leaving 24 bases between them. The entire variable domain, with the rest obtained from reference TRBV7-9 and TRBJ1-1, is as follows: DTGVSQNPRHKITKRGQNVTFRCDPISEHNRLYWYRQTLGQGPEFLTYFQNEAQLEKSRLLSDRFSAERPKGSFSTLEIQRTEQGDSAMYLCASSPNLWGGMGTEAFFGQGTRLTVV.

CDR3 nucleotide sequence: TGCGCCAGCAGCCAAGATGGGGGCGTTCCGTCCTACGAGCAGTACTTC. Amino acids: CASSQDGGVPSYEQYF. This chain uses TRBV4-1 with TRBJ2-7, with D perhaps matching TRBD1 (6 bases). Germline V gene lookup returns CDR1 MGHRA and CDR2 YSYEKL. The ends were cut back, 0 bases at V and 1 base at J, with 13 bases in the middle. This CDR3 is 16 amino acids long.

Ten or more counts support this clonotype. V is TRBV20-1 and J is TRBJ2-3; D is unresolved. V was clipped by 3 bases and J by 0 bases, with 7 bases between them. This CDR3 comprises 13 residues. The germline CDR1 and CDR2 sequences are DFQATT and SNEGSKA (reference sequence). CDR3 in DNA: TGCAGTGCTAGTGTGGATAGCACAGATACGCAGTATTTT. It codes for CSASVDSTDTQYF.

This clonotype was counted only a few times. The chain combines TRBV27 with TRBJ1-1, with D uncertain. Between the trimmed V and J ends, which lost 5 bases and 2 bases, there was a span of 9 bases. The CDR3 runs 13 residues. Germline-derived CDR1 and CDR2 are MNHEY and SMNVEV (reference sequence). The CDR3 region is CASSKTKNTEAFF. The CDR3 nucleotides are TGTGCCAGCAGTAAGACAAAAAACACTGAAGCTTTCTTT.

This clonotype was seen at least ten times. The chain couples TRBV20-1 to TRBJ2-7; D not certain. CDR1 is DFQATT, CDR2 SNEGSKA, per germline (reference sequence). The CDR3 is 15 residues long. The V gene lost 6 bases and the J gene lost 1 base, with 19 bases spanning the gap. The CDR3 DNA reads as TGCAGTGCCCCTGATACCACGCGAAAATCCTACGAGCAGTACTTC. This encodes CSAPDTTRKSYEQYF.

This clonotype has just a few counts. The genes are TRBV7-2 and TRBJ2-5; D possibly corresponds to TRBD1 (6 bases). CDR1 is SGHTA and CDR2 is FQGNSA in the germline V gene. There are 14 residues in the CDR3. Trimming removed 2 bases at V and 4 bases at J, with 11 bases between. CDR3 in amino acids: CASSLQSRGETQYF. Written as DNA, the CDR3 is TGTGCCAGCAGCTTACAAAGCAGGGGAGAGACCCAGTACTTC.

This clonotype was counted at least ten times. CDR3 nucleotide sequence: TGCAGTGCTAGAGAAGAGCGGGCGAACACCGGGGAGCTGTTTTTT. Its translation is CSAREERANTGELFF. The V gene is TRBV20-1, the J gene TRBJ2-2, with D perhaps matching TRBD2 (6 bases). V was clipped by 0 bases and J by 0 bases, with 8 bases between them. The length of the CDR3 is 15 residues. Germline V gene lookup returns CDR1 DFQATT and CDR2 SNEGSKA (reference sequence).

This clonotype was seen ten or more times. J is TRBJ1-1 and V is TRBV5-5; the match to TRBD1 covers 9 bases. The CDR3 runs 16 residues. CDR1 and CDR2 from the germline V gene are SGHKS and YYEKEE (reference sequence). The J segment lost 5 bases and the V segment lost 1 base, leaving 9 bases of the junction unmatched. CDR3 DNA sequence: TGTGCCAGCAGCTTGAGGGAACAGGGGGCTTGGACTGAAGCTTTCTTT. This sequence encodes CASSLREQGAWTEAFF.

Many counts were recorded for this clonotype. V and J are TRBV4-1 and TRBJ2-7; 9 bases are a match to TRBD2. The germline V gene has CDR1 MGHRA and CDR2 YSYEKL. This CDR3 is 13 amino acids long. V shed 0 bases, J shed 13 bases, and the junction held 7 bases outside the gene matches. The CDR3 DNA is TGCGCCAGCAGCCAAGATCCCCTAGCGGGGTTATACTTC. Protein: CASSQDPLAGLYF.

V and J are TRBV27 and TRBJ1-5; 9 bases are a match to TRBD1. CDR1 is MNHEY and CDR2 is SMNVEV in the germline V gene (reference sequence). V lost 5 bases and J lost 2; bases outside the gene matches: 10. The CDR3 is made up of 17 amino acids. Here the CDR3 reads CASSTGQGTGGNQPQHF. For the CDR3, the DNA is TGTGCCAGCAGTACTGGACAGGGGACGGGGGGCAATCAGCCCCAGCATTTT.

This clonotype appeared many times. This chain uses TRBV6-5 with TRBJ1-2; the D gene is possibly TRBD1 (5 bases). This CDR3 comprises 15 residues. V was clipped by 1 base and J by 7 bases, with 16 bases between them. The germline V gene has CDR1 MNHEY and CDR2 SVGAGI. The CDR3 loop is CASSYLGGQGSGYTF. The CDR3 DNA reads as TGTGCCAGCAGTTACTTGGGCGGGCAGGGATCTGGCTACACCTTC.

This clonotype was seen at least ten times. The junction and the germline gene differ at one end; a read error may be behind it. V is TRBV5-6 and J is TRBJ2-3, with 8 bases that match TRBD2. The germline CDR1 and CDR2 sequences are SGHDT and YYEEEE. The CDR3 length is 11 residues. CDR3 coding DNA: TGTGCCAGCAGCTCCGGGGGGGGAGGACATTTT. Its translation: CASSSGGGGHF.